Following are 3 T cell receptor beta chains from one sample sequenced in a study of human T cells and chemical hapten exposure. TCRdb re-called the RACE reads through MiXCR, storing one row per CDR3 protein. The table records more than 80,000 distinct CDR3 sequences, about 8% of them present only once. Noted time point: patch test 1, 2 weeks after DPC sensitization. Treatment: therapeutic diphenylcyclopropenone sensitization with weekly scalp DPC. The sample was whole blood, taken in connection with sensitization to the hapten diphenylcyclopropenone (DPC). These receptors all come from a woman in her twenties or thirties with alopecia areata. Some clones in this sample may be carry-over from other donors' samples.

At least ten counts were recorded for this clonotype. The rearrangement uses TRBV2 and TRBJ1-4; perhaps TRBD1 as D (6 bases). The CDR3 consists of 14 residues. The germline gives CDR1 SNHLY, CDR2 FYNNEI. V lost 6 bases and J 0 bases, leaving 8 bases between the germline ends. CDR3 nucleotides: TGTGCCAGCAGGAGGGGGTCAACTAATGAAAAACTGTTTTTT. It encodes CASRRGSTNEKLFF.

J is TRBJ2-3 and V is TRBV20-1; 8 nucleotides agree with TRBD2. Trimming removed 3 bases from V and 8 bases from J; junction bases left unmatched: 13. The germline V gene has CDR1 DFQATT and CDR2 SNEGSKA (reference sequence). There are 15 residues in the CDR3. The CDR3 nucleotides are TGCAGTGCTAGGGGGTCGCGGGGGGCCGCTATTACGCAGTATTTT. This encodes CSARGSRGAAITQYF.

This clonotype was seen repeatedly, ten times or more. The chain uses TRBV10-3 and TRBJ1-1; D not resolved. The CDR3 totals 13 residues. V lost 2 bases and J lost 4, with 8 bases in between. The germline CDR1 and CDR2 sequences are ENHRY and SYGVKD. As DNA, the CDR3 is TGTGCCATCAGTGAGGACCCGGGCACTGAAGCTTTCTTT. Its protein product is CAISEDPGTEAFF.